The sequence of this T cell receptor (beta chain) was determined in a study of blood T cell repertoires in COVID-19. The V gene's germline CDR1 is MNHEY and CDR2 SMNVEV (reference sequence). The CDR3 has 14 amino acids. The V and J ends lost 0 bases and 3 bases respectively, with 6 bases between them. As handled by the study authors: Amplification of reference gene primers provided the estimated nucleated cell counts. Produced via immunoSEQ multiplex PCR; TCRdb's table is partial and in-frame only. V, J and clone size are those of that table, while D and trimming were read from the DNA. This sample has about 140,000 clones, with about 86% found just once. This clone appeared once.

The J gene is TRBJ2-1, the V gene TRBV27; D unresolved. Material for sequencing was peripheral blood. This receptor was identified in a human donor in a cohort sampled during active COVID-19. The CDR3 reads CASSLSSIYNEQFF. As DNA, the CDR3 is TGTGCCAGCAGTTTATCGTCTATCTACAATGAGCAGTTCTTC.